This record covers a single T cell receptor beta chain. Its antigen is currently unknown. The data belong to a study of T-cell memory formation after mild COVID-19. Looking at the study overall: Clusters were largely donor specific.

This CDR3 has 14 residues. In germline, CDR1 is SGHVS, CDR2 FQNEAQ. The J segment lost 5 bases and the V segment lost 4 bases, leaving 7 bases of the junction unmatched. TCRdb reprocessed the 5' RACE reads with MiXCR, giving one entry per CDR3 protein. The repertoire has around 300,000 distinct CDR3 sequences, over 7% of them found once; the top ten carry approximately 23%. Study-wide points: Contracting CD4+ clones lay largely in CM and EM, with CD8+ ones residing in EMRA.

This sequence was found in a man younger than 30 who had mild COVID-19 (a few samples of this study predate the infection). Cell type and time point are not known. The rearrangement joins TRBV7-8 to TRBJ1-2; 7 nucleotides match TRBD1. The sequencing input was PBMCs or a T cell subset sorted from them (not recorded which). The CDR3 region has the DNA TGTGCCAGCAGCTCCCAGGGGGTAGGGTATGGCTACACCTTC. This codes for CASSSQGVGYGYTF.